Below, one T cell receptor beta chain is given with its context. Sequencing was performed with immunoSEQ multiplex PCR; in TCRdb, only in-frame clones are kept and a portion is missing. This table has approximately 200,000 clones, about 85% appearing once. The data stem from a study of blood T cell repertoires in COVID-19. Across the study: COVID-19 samples collected from the United States, Italy and Spain covered acute and convalescent phases.

Germline assignment: CDR1 MNHEY and CDR2 SVGEGT. This CDR3 contains 16 residues. V lost 2 bases and J 2 bases, leaving 15 bases between the germline ends. The sequencing input was peripheral blood. The TCR was taken from a woman of 80 years or more with COVID-19, enrolled during active disease. The chain recombines TRBV6-2 or TRBV6-3 with TRBJ2-5, with D maybe TRBD1 (5 bases). CDR3: CASSYSPGRKQETQYF. CDR3 nucleotides: TGTGCCAGCAGTTACAGCCCAGGGCGAAAGCAAGAGACCCAGTACTTC.